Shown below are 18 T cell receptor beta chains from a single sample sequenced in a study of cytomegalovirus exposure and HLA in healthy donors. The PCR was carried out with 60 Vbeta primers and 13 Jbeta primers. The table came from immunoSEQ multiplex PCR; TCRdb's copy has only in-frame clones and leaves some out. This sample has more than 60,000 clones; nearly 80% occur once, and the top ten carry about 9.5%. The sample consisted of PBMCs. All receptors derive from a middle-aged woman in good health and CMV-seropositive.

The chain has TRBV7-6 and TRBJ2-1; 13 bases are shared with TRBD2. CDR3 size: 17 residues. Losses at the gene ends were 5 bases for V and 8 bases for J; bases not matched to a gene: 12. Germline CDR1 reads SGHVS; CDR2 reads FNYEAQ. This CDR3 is CASSPLAGGPWGDEQFF. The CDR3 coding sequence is TGTGCCAGCAGCCCACTAGCGGGGGGGCCGTGGGGGGATGAGCAGTTCTTC. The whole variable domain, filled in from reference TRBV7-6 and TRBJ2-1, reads GAGVSQSPRYKVTKRGQDVALRCDPISGHVSLYWYRQALGQGPEFLTYFNYEAQQDKSGLPNDRFSAERPEGSISTLTIQRTEQRDSAMYRCASSPLAGGPWGDEQFFGPGTRLTVL.

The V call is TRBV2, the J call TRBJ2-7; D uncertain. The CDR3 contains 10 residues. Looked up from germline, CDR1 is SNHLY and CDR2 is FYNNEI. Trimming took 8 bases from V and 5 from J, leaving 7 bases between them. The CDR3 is CASSIHEQYF. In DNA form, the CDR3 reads TGTGCCAGCTCTATCCACGAGCAGTACTTC.

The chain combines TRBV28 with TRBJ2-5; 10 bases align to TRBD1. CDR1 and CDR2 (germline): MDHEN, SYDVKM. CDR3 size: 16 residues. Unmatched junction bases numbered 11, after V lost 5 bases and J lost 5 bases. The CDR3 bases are TGTGCCAGCAGTATTCGGACCGGGACAGGGGTGGAGACCCAGTACTTC. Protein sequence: CASSIRTGTGVETQYF. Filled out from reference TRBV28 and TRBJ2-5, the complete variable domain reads DVKVTQSSRYLVKRTGEKVFLECVQDMDHENMFWYRQDPGLGLRLIYFSYDVKMKEKGDIPEGYSVSREKKERFSLILESASTNQTSMYLCASSIRTGTGVETQYFGPGTRLLVL.

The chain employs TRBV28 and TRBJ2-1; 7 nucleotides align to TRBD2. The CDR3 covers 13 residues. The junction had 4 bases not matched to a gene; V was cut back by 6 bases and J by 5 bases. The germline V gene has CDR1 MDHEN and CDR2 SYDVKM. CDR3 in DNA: TGTGCCAGCAGGGGGAGCGGGGACAATGAGCAGTTCTTC. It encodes CASRGSGDNEQFF.

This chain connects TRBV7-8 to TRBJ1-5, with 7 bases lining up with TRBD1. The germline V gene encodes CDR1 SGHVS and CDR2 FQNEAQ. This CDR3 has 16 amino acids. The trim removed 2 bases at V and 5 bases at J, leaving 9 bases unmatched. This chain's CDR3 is CASSLSVTGVHQPQHF. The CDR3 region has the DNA TGTGCCAGCAGCTTAAGCGTCACAGGGGTCCATCAGCCCCAGCATTTT.

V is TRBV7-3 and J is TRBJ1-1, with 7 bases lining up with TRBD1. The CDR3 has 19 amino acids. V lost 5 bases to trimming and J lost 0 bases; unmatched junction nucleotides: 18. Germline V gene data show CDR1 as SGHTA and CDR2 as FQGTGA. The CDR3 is CASSPLLRRGPWMNTEAFF. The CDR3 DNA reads TGTGCCAGCAGCCCACTTTTAAGGAGGGGGCCTTGGATGAACACTGAAGCTTTCTTT. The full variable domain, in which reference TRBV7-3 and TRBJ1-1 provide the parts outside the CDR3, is GAGVSQTPSNKVTEKGKYVELRCDPISGHTALYWYRQSLGQGPEFLIYFQGTGAADDSGLPNDRFFAVRPEGSVSTLKIQRTERGDSAVYLCASSPLLRRGPWMNTEAFFGQGTRLTVV.

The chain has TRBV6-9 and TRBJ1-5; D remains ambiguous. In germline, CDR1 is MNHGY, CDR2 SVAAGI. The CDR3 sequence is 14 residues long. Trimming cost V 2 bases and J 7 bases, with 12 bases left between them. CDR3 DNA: TGTGCCAGCAGTTATCCGTACCAGGAACAGCCCCAGCATTTT. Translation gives CASSYPYQEQPQHF.

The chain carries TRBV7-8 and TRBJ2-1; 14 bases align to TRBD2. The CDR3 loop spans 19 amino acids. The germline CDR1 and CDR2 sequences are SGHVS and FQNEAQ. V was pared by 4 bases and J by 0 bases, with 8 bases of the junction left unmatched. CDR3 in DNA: TGTGCCAGCAGCTCTCCGACTAGCGGGGGGGGAAGCTCCTACAATGAGCAGTTCTTC. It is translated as CASSSPTSGGGSSYNEQFF.

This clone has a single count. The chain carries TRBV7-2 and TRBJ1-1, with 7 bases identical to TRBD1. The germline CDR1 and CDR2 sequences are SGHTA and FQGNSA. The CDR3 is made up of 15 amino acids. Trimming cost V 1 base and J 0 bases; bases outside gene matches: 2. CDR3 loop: CASSLGGQLNTEAFF. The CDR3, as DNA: TGTGCCAGCAGCTTAGGGGGACAGTTGAACACTGAAGCTTTCTTT.

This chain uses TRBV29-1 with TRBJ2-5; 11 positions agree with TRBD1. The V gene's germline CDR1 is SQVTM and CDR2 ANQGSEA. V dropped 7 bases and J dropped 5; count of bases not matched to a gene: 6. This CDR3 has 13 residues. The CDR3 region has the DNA TGCAGCGGGACCGGGACAGGGGGGGAGACCCAGTACTTC. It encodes CSGTGTGGETQYF.

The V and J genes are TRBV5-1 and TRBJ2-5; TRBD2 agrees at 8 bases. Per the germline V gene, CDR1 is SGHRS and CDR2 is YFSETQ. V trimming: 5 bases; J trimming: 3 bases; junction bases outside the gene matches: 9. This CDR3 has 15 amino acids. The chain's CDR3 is CASRQAGATEETQYF. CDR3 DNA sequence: TGCGCCAGCAGGCAAGCGGGGGCTACCGAAGAGACCCAGTACTTC.

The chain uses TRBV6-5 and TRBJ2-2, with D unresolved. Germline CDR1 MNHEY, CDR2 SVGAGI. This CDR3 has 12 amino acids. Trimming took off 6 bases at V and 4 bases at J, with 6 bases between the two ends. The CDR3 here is CASRVSTGELFF. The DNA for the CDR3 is TGTGCCAGCAGGGTTAGCACCGGGGAGCTGTTTTTT.

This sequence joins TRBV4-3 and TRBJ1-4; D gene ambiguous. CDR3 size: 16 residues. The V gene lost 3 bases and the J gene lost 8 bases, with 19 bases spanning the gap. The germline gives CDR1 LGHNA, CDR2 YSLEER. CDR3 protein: CASSHSYRDSREKLFF. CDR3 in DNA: TGCGCCAGCAGCCATTCCTACCGGGATTCGAGGGAAAAACTGTTTTTT.

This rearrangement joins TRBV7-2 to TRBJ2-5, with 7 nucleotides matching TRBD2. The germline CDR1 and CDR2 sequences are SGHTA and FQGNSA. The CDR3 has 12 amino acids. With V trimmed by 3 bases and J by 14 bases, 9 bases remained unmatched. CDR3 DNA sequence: TGTGCCAGCAGCTTCCCCGGGACTAATATATACTTC. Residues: CASSFPGTNIYF. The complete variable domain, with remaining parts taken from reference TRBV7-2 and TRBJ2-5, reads GAGVSQSPSNKVTEKGKDVELRCDPISGHTALYWYRQSLGQGLEFLIYFQGNSAPDKSGLPSDRFSAERTGGSVSTLTIQRTQQEDSAVYLCASSFPGTNIYFGPGTRLLVL.

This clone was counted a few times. The CDR3 bases are TGTGCCAGCAGCTTAGTAGGGGTGGGCTATGGCTACACCTTC. It translates to CASSLVGVGYGYTF. The V call is TRBV7-9, the J call TRBJ1-2; a weak D match, TRBD1 (5 bases). This CDR3 is 14 amino acids long. V was cut by 1 base and J by 4 bases, with 10 bases left in between. Germline CDR1 is SEHNR and CDR2 is FQNEAQ (reference sequence).

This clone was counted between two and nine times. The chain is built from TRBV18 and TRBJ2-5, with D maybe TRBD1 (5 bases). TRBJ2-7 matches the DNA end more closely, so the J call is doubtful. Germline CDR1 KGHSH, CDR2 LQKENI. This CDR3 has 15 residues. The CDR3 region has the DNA TGTGCCAGCTCACCCCTAATCCAGGGATCCGACGAGCAGTACTTC. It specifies CASSPLIQGSDEQYF.

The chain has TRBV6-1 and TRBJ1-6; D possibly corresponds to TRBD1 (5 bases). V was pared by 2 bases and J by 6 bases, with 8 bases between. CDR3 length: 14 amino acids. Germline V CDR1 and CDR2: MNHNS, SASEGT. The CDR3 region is CASSEWGLNSPLHF. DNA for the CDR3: TGTGCCAGCAGTGAATGGGGCCTTAATTCACCCCTCCACTTT.

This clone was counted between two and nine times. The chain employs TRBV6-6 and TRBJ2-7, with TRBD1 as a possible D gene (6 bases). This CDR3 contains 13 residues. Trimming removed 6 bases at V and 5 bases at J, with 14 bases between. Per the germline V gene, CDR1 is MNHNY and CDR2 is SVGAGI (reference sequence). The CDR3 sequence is CASRGIQGHEQYF. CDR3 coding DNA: TGTGCCAGCAGGGGAATACAGGGACACGAGCAGTACTTC.